A selection of T cell receptor beta chains follows, all from one sample in a study of Ad26.COV2.S vaccination and SARS-CoV-2 variants. TCRdb's table, derived via immunoSEQ multiplex PCR, lists solely in-frame clones and lacks some. The repertoire holds more than 300,000 clones, roughly 84% seen once, with under 2% in the top ten. The sample in question was peripheral blood, obtained in a trial of Ad26.COV2.S vaccine versus placebo. These TCRs come from a person between 18 and 65 years old who received the Ad26.COV2.S COVID-19 vaccine or a placebo. Both conserved end residues are trimmed from each CDR3. D genes are given only for firm matches.

>TRBD1|TRBV6-2/TRBV6-3|12|TRBJ2-1
ASSQTGVYNEQF
>.|TRBV7-8|14|TRBJ2-2
ASSFALSENTGELF
>.|TRBV5-1|11|TRBJ1-2
ASSLVQDYGYT
>.|TRBV7-3|10|TRBJ2-3
ASSLSTDTQY
>.|TRBV6-5|14|TRBJ2-6
ASSYSLGSGANVLT
>TRBD2|TRBV7-8|16|TRBJ2-7
ASSLGGTSGGNFYEQY
>.|TRBV30|11|TRBJ1-6
AWSGTENSPLH
>.|TRBV19|12|TRBJ1-5
ASSIKDGNQPQH
>.|TRBV6-5|12|TRBJ2-5
ATRLNRDAGTQY
>TRBD1|TRBV7-2|13|TRBJ1-2
ASSFLTGRNYGYT